These 30 T cell receptor beta chains came from one sample sequenced in a study of T cell changes during pregnancy in multiple sclerosis. Assay: immunoSEQ multiplex PCR; the TCRdb copy retains only in-frame clones and omits some. The sample includes around 88,000 clones, just over 90% of them seen just once. The sequencing used peripheral blood, collected after pregnancy. All receptors derive from a female donor in good health, enrolled as a control in a pregnancy study.

This chain links TRBV10-2 with TRBJ1-2; D not certain. The V end lost 5 bases, the J end lost 8 bases, and 15 bases lay between the germline ends. Germline V lookup: CDR1 WSHSY, CDR2 SAAADI. The CDR3 runs 13 residues. CDR3 region: CASSTSLLEGYTF. DNA for the CDR3: TGCGCCAGCAGTACCTCCCTTCTGGAGGGCTACACCTTC.

The gene calls are TRBV27 and TRBJ2-3, with 10 bases identical to TRBD2. With 2 bases clipped from V and 0 bases from J, the junction kept 5 bases outside the gene matches. Germline V gene data show CDR1 as MNHEY and CDR2 as SMNVEV (reference sequence). The CDR3 contains 17 residues. The CDR3 spells CASSLASGRVSTDTQYF. In DNA form, the CDR3 reads TGTGCCAGCAGTTTAGCTAGCGGGAGAGTCAGCACAGATACGCAGTATTTT.

The DNA of the CDR3 is TGTGCCAGCAGCCAAGTAAGGGAGTTAGCCTACGAGCAGTACTTC. This translates into CASSQVRELAYEQYF. This sequence joins TRBV4-2 and TRBJ2-7; weak D call: TRBD2 (5 bases). V was clipped by 1 base and J by 2 bases, with 12 bases between them. The CDR3 contains 15 residues. CDR1 is LGHNA, CDR2 YNFKEQ, per germline.

The chain carries TRBV7-8 and TRBJ1-1; D unresolved. V was shortened by 1 base and J by 1 base, with 7 bases between the two germline ends. CDR1 is SGHVS and CDR2 is FQNEAQ in the germline V gene. The CDR3 has 14 amino acids. The CDR3 DNA reads as TGTGCCAGCAGCTTAGGGGCCAGGAACACTGAAGCTTTCTTT. It translates to CASSLGARNTEAFF.

The rearrangement uses TRBV27 and TRBJ2-7, with 10 bases fitting TRBD2. The V and J ends lost 6 bases and 2 bases, in that order; junction bases with no gene match: 19. Germline V gene data show CDR1 as MNHEY and CDR2 as SMNVEV (reference sequence). This CDR3 is 19 amino acids long. The CDR3, as DNA: TGTGCCAGCAGCCCTATCGGCCGAGGAGCGGGGGGGCCGGCCTACGAGCAGTACTTC. Protein sequence: CASSPIGRGAGGPAYEQYF.

The V and J genes are TRBV27 and TRBJ2-7, with a weak D call TRBD2 (6 bases). Deletions cut 6 bases from V and 3 bases from J, with 21 bases between. Germline V CDR1 and CDR2: MNHEY, SMNVEV (reference sequence). The length of the CDR3 is 16 residues. DNA of the CDR3: TGTGCCAGCAGCCGTCCCCGGACTAAGATTAACTACGAGCAGTACTTC. As protein: CASSRPRTKINYEQYF.

CDR3 loop: CASSAAGGQGVGDTQYF. CDR3 nucleotides: TGTGCCAGCAGCGCAGCTGGCGGACAGGGGGTCGGGGATACGCAGTATTTT. V and J are TRBV9 and TRBJ2-3, with TRBD1 identical over 10 bases. This CDR3 comprises 17 residues. The J segment lost 6 bases and the V segment lost 3 bases, leaving 13 bases of the junction unmatched. The germline V gene encodes CDR1 SGDLS and CDR2 YYNGEE.

Written as DNA, the CDR3 is TGCGCCAGCAGCTTGGGCGTTAATGAGCAGTTCTTC. It encodes CASSLGVNEQFF. The chain couples TRBV5-1 to TRBJ2-1; D unresolved. Trimming shortened V by 0 bases and J by 7 bases, and 5 bases separated the two germline ends. This CDR3 is 12 amino acids long. Per the germline V gene, CDR1 is SGHRS and CDR2 is YFSETQ.

This chain connects TRBV19 to TRBJ2-5, with 7 bases matching TRBD2. Germline loops: CDR1 LNHDA, CDR2 SQIVND (reference sequence). V lost 10 bases, J lost 4 bases, and 6 bases stayed unmatched. The CDR3 spans 12 residues. The CDR3: CATRAGSETQYF. CDR3 sequence (DNA): TGTGCCACTCGAGCGGGATCAGAGACCCAGTACTTC.

The genes are TRBV19 and TRBJ1-4, with 10 nucleotides matching TRBD1. Germline V gene data show CDR1 as LNHDA and CDR2 as SQIVND (reference sequence). The J segment lost 6 bases and the V segment lost 1 base, leaving 2 bases of the junction unmatched. CDR3 length equals 15 residues. The DNA of the CDR3 is TGTGCCAGTAGTATAGGGACAGGGGGAGATGAAAAACTGTTTTTT. The encoded protein is CASSIGTGGDEKLFF.

The chain couples TRBV11-3 to TRBJ2-1; 11 positions match TRBD2. V lost 5 bases and J lost 9; bases outside the gene matches: 12. The V gene's germline CDR1 is SGHNT and CDR2 YENEEA. The CDR3 runs to 16 residues. This chain's CDR3 is CASSPTPGSGRGEQFF. Here the CDR3 DNA reads TGTGCCAGCAGCCCCACTCCAGGTAGCGGGAGGGGTGAGCAGTTCTTC.

The V call is TRBV28, the J call TRBJ2-2; D not resolved. V shed 5 bases and J shed 9 bases, with 7 bases lying between them. Germline V CDR1 and CDR2: MDHEN, SYDVKM. The CDR3 spans 11 residues. The CDR3 nucleotides read TGTGCCAGCAGTCGCCCTAGGGAGCTGTTTTTT. Translation: CASSRPRELFF.

The chain carries TRBV28 and TRBJ1-2; D unresolved. Germline lookup yields CDR1 MDHEN and CDR2 SYDVKM. V was cut by 1 base and J by 3 bases, with 15 bases left in between. CDR3 length: 16 amino acids. Here the CDR3 reads CASSLFRADLYYGYTF. The CDR3 DNA follows: TGTGCCAGCAGTTTATTCCGAGCGGATCTCTACTATGGCTACACCTTC.

The chain employs TRBV4-1 and TRBJ2-5; TRBD2 matches 16 bases. Losses at the gene ends were 0 bases for V and 5 bases for J; bases not matched to a gene: 6. There are 18 residues in the CDR3. Germline loops: CDR1 MGHRA, CDR2 YSYEKL. DNA for the CDR3: TGCGCCAGCAGCCAAGAGGGACTAGCGGGGGGGCGATGGGAGACCCAGTACTTC. Protein: CASSQEGLAGGRWETQYF.

The rearrangement links TRBV6-5 to TRBJ1-5; 7 positions agree with TRBD1. The CDR3 runs to 14 residues. From germline, CDR1 is MNHEY and CDR2 SVGAGI. V gave up 6 bases and J gave up 5 bases; unmatched junction bases: 7. CDR3 nucleotides: TGTGCCAGCAGATTAGACAGGGACGATCAGCCCCAGCATTTT. Encoded protein: CASRLDRDDQPQHF.

This chain joins TRBV6-1 and TRBJ2-7; D call uncertain. Germline V lookup: CDR1 MNHNS, CDR2 SASEGT. The CDR3 spans 13 residues. V was clipped by 7 bases and J by 0 bases, with 10 bases between them. The CDR3 nucleotides read TGTGCCAGCATCGCTAGGAGCTCCTACGAGCAGTACTTC. Translating gives CASIARSSYEQYF.

The V and J genes are TRBV7-9 and TRBJ2-1, with 9 bases that match TRBD1. Unmatched junction bases numbered 5, after V lost 3 bases and J lost 5 bases. The germline CDR1 and CDR2 sequences are SEHNR and FQNEAQ (reference sequence). This CDR3 is built from 15 residues. The CDR3 nucleotides read TGTGCCAGCAGCTTGCAGGGACAGGGCAACAATGAGCAGTTCTTC. Translated, it gives CASSLQGQGNNEQFF.

This chain links TRBV2 with TRBJ2-1, with 8 bases matching TRBD2. Germline CDR1 and CDR2: SNHLY and FYNNEI. The junction had 11 bases not matched to a gene; V was cut back by 6 bases and J by 4 bases. This CDR3 is 16 amino acids long. The CDR3 nucleotides are TGTGCCAGCAGCCGGGGAGCGGGAGCAGTTTACAATGAGCAGTTCTTC. It specifies CASSRGAGAVYNEQFF.

The V and J genes are TRBV19 and TRBJ2-7; the D gene is possibly TRBD1 (5 bases). CDR1 and CDR2 (germline): LNHDA, SQIVND (reference sequence). V lost 5 bases and J lost 3, with 11 bases in between. The CDR3 contains 13 residues. The CDR3 loop reads CASSQGIHYEQYF. The CDR3 DNA sequence: TGTGCCAGTAGTCAGGGCATACACTACGAGCAGTACTTC.

The chain is built from TRBV5-8 and TRBJ2-3; TRBD2 matches 10 bases. With 6 bases clipped from V and 0 bases from J, the junction kept 16 bases outside the gene matches. CDR3 length equals 19 residues. Germline values: CDR1 SGHTS, CDR2 YDEGEE. DNA for the CDR3: TGTGCCAGCACCAAGCTAGCGGGGGAACCCGAGACTAGCACAGATACGCAGTATTTT. Amino acids: CASTKLAGEPETSTDTQYF.

The chain carries TRBV7-6 and TRBJ1-5; D is uncertain. The V and J ends lost 1 base and 7 bases respectively, with 8 bases between them. The CDR3 contains 13 residues. Germline CDR1 SGHVS, CDR2 FNYEAQ. The CDR3 region is CASSLDETQPQHF. The CDR3 DNA is TGTGCCAGCAGCTTAGACGAGACACAGCCCCAGCATTTT.

The chain links TRBV5-1 to TRBJ2-5, with a tentative D call TRBD1 (5 bases). This CDR3 is built from 16 residues. Germline V lookup: CDR1 SGHRS, CDR2 YFSETQ. V was pared by 0 bases and J by 4 bases, with 16 bases between. CDR3 nucleotides: TGCGCCAGCAGCTTGGCCCGTTGGGGCCTGCCAGAGACCCAGTACTTC. It encodes CASSLARWGLPETQYF.

The chain links TRBV6-1 to TRBJ2-7, with 10 nucleotides matching TRBD1. V gave up 3 bases and J gave up 2 bases; unmatched junction bases: 10. Germline lookup yields CDR1 MNHNS and CDR2 SASEGT. The length of the CDR3 is 17 residues. CDR3 loop: CASSDVPGTGDPYEQYF. The CDR3 nucleotides are TGTGCCAGCAGTGACGTCCCCGGGACAGGGGACCCCTACGAGCAGTACTTC.

The rearrangement links TRBV9 to TRBJ1-3, with 7 bases that match TRBD1. This CDR3 spans 15 amino acids. The germline V gene encodes CDR1 SGDLS and CDR2 YYNGEE. J was trimmed by 4 bases and V by 3 bases; bases with no gene match: 7. The CDR3 is CASSARQGTGNTIYF. The CDR3 region has the DNA TGTGCCAGCAGCGCCAGACAGGGAACCGGAAACACCATATATTTT.

The chain carries TRBV19 and TRBJ1-1; the match to TRBD1 covers 7 bases. The CDR3 sequence is 14 residues long. Germline V gene sequence: CDR1 LNHDA, CDR2 SQIVND (reference sequence). Trimming at V came to 5 bases and at J to 3 bases, leaving 6 bases not matched to a gene. In DNA form, the CDR3 reads TGTGCCAGTAGTTCCCGACAGGGCGACACTGAAGCTTTCTTT. Translated: CASSSRQGDTEAFF.

J is TRBJ2-2 and V is TRBV10-1; TRBD1 matches 7 bases. The junction had 2 bases not matched to a gene; V was cut back by 6 bases and J by 4 bases. The germline V gene encodes CDR1 WNHNN and CDR2 SYGVQD (reference sequence). The CDR3 length is 13 residues. In DNA form, the CDR3 reads TGCGCCAGCAGGACAGGGAGCACCGGGGAGCTGTTTTTT. Translating gives CASRTGSTGELFF.

The gene calls are TRBV27 and TRBJ2-7; no clear D gene. CDR3 length: 15 residues. Germline V gene sequence: CDR1 MNHEY, CDR2 SMNVEV (reference sequence). V lost 7 bases to trimming and J lost 0 bases, with 16 bases between them. CDR3 sequence reads: CASTPRGSASYEQYF. In nucleotides, the CDR3 is TGTGCCAGCACCCCACGCGGATCGGCCTCCTACGAGCAGTACTTC.

The chain is built from TRBV9 and TRBJ2-1; D gene uncertain. The germline V gene encodes CDR1 SGDLS and CDR2 YYNGEE. V lost 3 bases, J lost 6 bases, and 10 bases lay in between. The CDR3 is 13 residues long. CDR3 DNA sequence: TGTGCCAGCAGCGCCCCAGTCACCAATGAGCAGTTCTTC. It yields the protein CASSAPVTNEQFF.

The CDR3 region is CASTYDWEYTEAFF. In DNA form, the CDR3 reads TGTGCCAGCACCTACGACTGGGAGTACACTGAAGCTTTCTTT. The V and J genes are TRBV7-9 and TRBJ1-1; D gene unclear. The CDR3 length is 14 residues. Germline-derived CDR1 and CDR2 are SEHNR and FQNEAQ (reference sequence). The V and J ends lost 7 bases and 3 bases respectively, with 15 bases between them.

The CDR3 coding sequence is TGTGCCAGCAGTCTCCGCGGCACCGGGGAGCTGTTTTTT. Protein: CASSLRGTGELFF. The chain uses TRBV27 and TRBJ2-2; D not certain. This CDR3 comprises 13 residues. Trimming took off 5 bases at V and 4 bases at J, with 8 bases between the two ends. Germline V gives CDR1 MNHEY, CDR2 SMNVEV (reference sequence).